The clone carrying this T cell receptor beta chain was recorded at least ten times. Its antigen is currently unknown. The length of the CDR3 is 13 residues. V lost 8 bases and J lost 8, with 16 bases in between. Germline CDR1 and CDR2: SNHLY and FYNNEI. The sample originates from a study of T cells in Graves' hyperthyroidism and ophthalmopathy. Disease duration under 2 months; hyperthyroidism patients were aged 18 to 65. Exclusions: uncontrolled infection, other autoimmune disease, pregnancy, lactation. Blood from later-ophthalmopathy patients was taken at first hyperthyroidism diagnosis. Points from the study as a whole: Ophthalmopathy prediction by the model preceded onset by a median about 6.5 months.

RNA transcripts served as the template for amplifying TCR beta CDR3 regions. HTBI primers drove first-round RT-PCR of the TCR CDR3. TCRdb passed the multiplex PCR reads through MiXCR, listing each CDR3 protein once. The sample comprises more than 250,000 distinct CDR3 sequences, 13% to 15% of which are singletons, and 30% rests with the top ten. V usage is TRBV2 and J usage is TRBJ2-1; D remains unclear. This TCR was recovered from a woman in her 50s with Graves' hyperthyroidism that later progressed to Graves' ophthalmopathy. The sample comprised blood. CDR3 amino acids: CASPSLTWDEQFF. In nucleotides, the CDR3 is TGTGCCAGCCCATCCCTTACCTGGGATGAGCAGTTCTTC.